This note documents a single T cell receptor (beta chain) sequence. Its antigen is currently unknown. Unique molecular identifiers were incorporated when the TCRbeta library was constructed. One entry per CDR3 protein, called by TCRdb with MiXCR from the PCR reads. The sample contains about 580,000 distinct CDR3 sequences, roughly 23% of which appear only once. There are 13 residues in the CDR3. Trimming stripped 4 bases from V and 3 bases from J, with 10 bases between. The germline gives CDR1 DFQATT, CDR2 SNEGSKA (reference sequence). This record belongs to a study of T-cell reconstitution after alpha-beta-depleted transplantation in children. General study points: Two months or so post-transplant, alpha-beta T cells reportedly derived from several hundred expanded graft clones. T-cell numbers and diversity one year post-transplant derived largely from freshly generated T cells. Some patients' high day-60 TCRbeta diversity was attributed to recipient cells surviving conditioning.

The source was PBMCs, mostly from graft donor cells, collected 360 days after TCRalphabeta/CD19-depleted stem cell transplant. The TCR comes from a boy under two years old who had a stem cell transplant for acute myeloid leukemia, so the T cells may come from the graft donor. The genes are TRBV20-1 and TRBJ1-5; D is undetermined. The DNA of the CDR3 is TGCAGTGCTACGGACGCCCCCAATCAGCCCCAGCATTTT. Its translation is CSATDAPNQPQHF.